This T cell receptor beta chain was recorded in a study of CD8 T cells in Susac syndrome. The authors reverse transcribed roughly 0.5 to 1 ug RNA with random hexamers. A single record per CDR3 protein comes from TCRdb applying MiXCR to the immunoSEQ multiplex PCR reads. The sample comprises about 130,000 distinct CDR3 sequences, about 90% of which are singletons, and 0.24% rests with the top ten. The multiple sclerosis control group consisted of treatment-naive patients whose relapsing-remitting disease, which was either stable or active, fulfilled revised McDonald criteria. The CDR3 contains 13 residues. Germline values: CDR1 LGHNA, CDR2 YSLEER. Trimming removed 3 bases from V and 5 bases from J, with 9 bases in between.

The source of this sequence is a human donor with multiple sclerosis. The rearrangement links TRBV4-3 to TRBJ2-3, with D unclear. Material for sequencing was CD8+ T cells from PBMCs. CDR3 protein: CASSQIVEDTQYF. The DNA for the CDR3 is TGCGCCAGCAGCCAGATAGTCGAAGATACGCAGTATTTT.